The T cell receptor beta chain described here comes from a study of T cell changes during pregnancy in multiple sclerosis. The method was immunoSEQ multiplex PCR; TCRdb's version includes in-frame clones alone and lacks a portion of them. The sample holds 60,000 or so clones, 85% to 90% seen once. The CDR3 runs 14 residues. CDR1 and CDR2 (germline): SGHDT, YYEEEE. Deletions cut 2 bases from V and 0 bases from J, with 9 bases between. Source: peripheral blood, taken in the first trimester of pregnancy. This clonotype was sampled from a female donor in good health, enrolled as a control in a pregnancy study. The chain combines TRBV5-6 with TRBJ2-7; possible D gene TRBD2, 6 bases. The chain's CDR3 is CASSFRGISYEQYF. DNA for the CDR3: TGTGCCAGCAGCTTCCGCGGGATCTCCTACGAGCAGTACTTC.